This T cell receptor (beta chain) was obtained from a study of T cell changes during pregnancy in multiple sclerosis. CDR3 size: 17 residues. V dropped 4 bases and J dropped 5 bases, with 21 bases sitting between them. Germline V lookup: CDR1 SGHTS, CDR2 YDEGEE. Clones were read by immunoSEQ multiplex PCR, and TCRdb kept only the in-frame ones, dropping some. In the table there are approximately 61,000 clones, roughly 90% of which are singletons. V is TRBV5-8 and J is TRBJ2-2; D is possibly TRBD1 (5 bases). The receptor was derived from a female donor with multiple sclerosis, enrolled in a pregnancy study. Sequenced here: peripheral blood, sampled in the first trimester of pregnancy. This CDR3 reads CASSADLQVGRTGELFF. The CDR3 DNA sequence: TGTGCCAGCAGCGCCGACCTACAGGTCGGTCGTACCGGGGAGCTGTTTTTT.